These T cell receptor beta chains were read from a single sample in a study of patients and donors after allogeneic stem cell transplantation. TCRdb re-called the RT-PCR reads with MiXCR, one entry per CDR3 protein. This sample has approximately 160,000 distinct CDR3 sequences, with approximately 28% found just once. Sequencing was carried out using blood, either unsorted or a sorted T cell fraction (not recorded which). Receptors were obtained from a human donor who was either an allogeneic HSCT recipient or a stem cell or donor lymphocyte infusion donor (not recorded which). It is not recorded whose cells these are; they may come from a transplant donor. Both conserved end residues are part of each CDR3. D genes are given only for firm matches. Only part of the rows carry a size: once, few, many, or a class if the clone is expanded.

abundance,v_gene,d_gene,j_gene,CDR3nt,CDR3aa
NA,TRBV12-3/TRBV12-4,NA,TRBJ2-1,TGTGCCAGCAGTTTTGTGGCAGGAGGCCAGTTCTTC,CASSFVAGGQFF
few,TRBV9,NA,TRBJ2-3,TGTGCCAGCAGCGTCTCGGGGGGCCCAGATACGCAGTATTTT,CASSVSGGPDTQYF
many,TRBV28,TRBD1,TRBJ1-1,TGTGCCAGCAGTTTAGGACAGGATACTGAAGCTTTCTTT,CASSLGQDTEAFF
many,TRBV11-2,NA,TRBJ1-1,TGTGCCAGCAGCTTATGGTTAGTAGGCAAGAACACTGAAGCTTTCTTT,CASSLWLVGKNTEAFF
NA,TRBV20-1,TRBD2,TRBJ2-2,TGCAGTGCTAGGGACGGGAGGGCCGTCACCGGGGAGCTGTTTTTT,CSARDGRAVTGELFF
NA,TRBV4-3,NA,TRBJ2-2,TGCGCCAGCAGCCAAGATGGGGGCGGGAGCACGACCGGGGAGCTGTTTTTT,CASSQDGGGSTTGELFF
NA,TRBV29-1,TRBD1,TRBJ2-7,TGCAGCGGAACGGACAGGAAAACCAGCGAGCAGTACTTC,CSGTDRKTSEQYF
few,TRBV20-1,NA,TRBJ1-3,TGCAGTGCCACCCAGATGAGGAACACCATATATTTT,CSATQMRNTIYF
NA,TRBV5-1,NA,TRBJ1-1,TGCGCCAGCAGCTTGGGGCCCTTGGGGGGAGAGACTGAAGCTTTCTTT,CASSLGPLGGETEAFF
few,TRBV24-1,NA,TRBJ2-7,TGTGCCACCAGTGAATCGGGAAGGACCTACGAGCAGTACTTC,CATSESGRTYEQYF
NA,TRBV7-2,NA,TRBJ1-2,TGTGCCAGCAGCTTAGCTCGTGTTCAGGTCACCTATGGCTACACCTTC,CASSLARVQVTYGYTF
many,TRBV7-9,NA,TRBJ1-2,TGTGCCAGCAGCTTAGCGCTGCTCTATGGCTACACCTTC,CASSLALLYGYTF
NA,TRBV7-9,NA,TRBJ2-3,TGTGCCAGCAGCTTCCATGAGGGACGAGATACGCAGTATTTT,CASSFHEGRDTQYF
NA,TRBV24-1,NA,TRBJ2-3,TGTGCCACCAGTGATATACAGGGCCGAGGGAGCACAGATACGCAGTATTTT,CATSDIQGRGSTDTQYF
NA,TRBV4-3,NA,TRBJ2-5,TGCGCCAGCAGCCAAGGCCGGGACAATCGCGTAGAGACCCAGTACTTC,CASSQGRDNRVETQYF
NA,TRBV3-1,NA,TRBJ2-6,TGTGCCAGCAGCCCCAGGGTTAGTGGGGCCAACGTCCTGACTTTC,CASSPRVSGANVLTF
few,TRBV20-1,NA,TRBJ2-3,TGCAGCCAGAGACGAAAACAGGAATCCCTTCTCACAGATACGCAGTATTTT,CSQRRKQESLLTDTQYF
NA,TRBV29-1,NA,TRBJ2-4,TGCAGCGTTCTTCTCAACATTCAGTACTTC,CSVLLNIQYF
NA,TRBV7-2,NA,TRBJ2-5,TGTGCCAGCAGCGACAAGAAGGGGGGGCAAGAGACCCAGTACTTC,CASSDKKGGQETQYF
NA,TRBV24-1,TRBD1,TRBJ2-2,TGTGCCACCAGTGATGGGACAGGGGGGCAAACCGGGGAGCTGTTTTTT,CATSDGTGGQTGELFF
few,TRBV7-8,NA,TRBJ2-5,TGTGCCAGCAGCTTAGGAGGGGCGTTTGAGACCCAGTACTTC,CASSLGGAFETQYF
NA,TRBV7-3,NA,TRBJ2-3,TGTGCCAGCAGCTTACTAATAGGAGATACGCAGTATTTT,CASSLLIGDTQYF
few,TRBV20-1,NA,TRBJ2-2,TGCACCGCCGGAGGGCCCACCGGGGAGCTGTTTTTT,CTAGGPTGELFF
NA,TRBV4-3,TRBD2,TRBJ2-1,TGCGCCAGCAGCCAAGGGACTAGCGGGATCAATGAGCAGTTCTTC,CASSQGTSGINEQFF
NA,TRBV12-3/TRBV12-4,NA,TRBJ2-2,TGTGCCAGCAGGGCGGTAACGGTGGGGGAGCTGTTTTTT,CASRAVTVGELFF
few,TRBV12-3/TRBV12-4,NA,TRBJ1-5,TGTGCCAGCAGCCTCCCCGGGACGGCCAATCAGCCCCAGCATTTT,CASSLPGTANQPQHF
NA,TRBV12-3/TRBV12-4,TRBD1,TRBJ2-5,TGTGCCAGCACCCAGGGGGAAGAGACCCAGTACTTC,CASTQGEETQYF
NA,TRBV20-1,TRBD2,TRBJ2-1,TGCAGTGCTAGAGATCCCACTAGCGGAACCTACAATGAGCAGTTCTTC,CSARDPTSGTYNEQFF
many,TRBV2,NA,TRBJ1-2,TGTGCCAGCAGTCAGAGGGTTATTGCTGGCTATGGCTACACCTTC,CASSQRVIAGYGYTF
once,TRBV28,NA,TRBJ1-2,TGTGCCAGCAGTTCCGACAGGTACTATGGCTACACCTTC,CASSSDRYYGYTF
NA,TRBV6-5,NA,TRBJ2-3,TGTGCCAGCAGCCCCGGGCCGGGGAGCACAGATACGCAGTATTTT,CASSPGPGSTDTQYF
few,TRBV10-3,NA,TRBJ1-6,TGTGCCATCAGTGAGTCAGGCCTACAAAATTCACCCCTCCACTTT,CAISESGLQNSPLHF
many,TRBV6-2/TRBV6-3,NA,TRBJ1-5,TGTGCCAGCAGTATTGTTGGGGGGTATAGCAATCAGCCCCAGCATTTT,CASSIVGGYSNQPQHF
few,TRBV20-1,NA,TRBJ1-6,TGCAGTGCTAGAGATGAGGGACGGTATAATTCACCCCTCCACTTT,CSARDEGRYNSPLHF
NA,TRBV3-1,TRBD2,TRBJ2-1,TGTGCCAGCAGCCCGATGAAGGGCGGGGGATTGTGGAGGAATGAGCAGTTCTTC,CASSPMKGGGLWRNEQFF
few,TRBV18,TRBD2,TRBJ2-7,TGTGCCAGCTCACCAGTTACTAGCGGGAGTGACGAGCAGTACTTC,CASSPVTSGSDEQYF
NA,TRBV10-2,NA,TRBJ1-2,TGCGCCAGCGTTGCAGGGATGGGGGGCTACACCTTC,CASVAGMGGYTF
NA,TRBV5-1,NA,TRBJ2-6,TGCGCCAGCAGCTTGGAGCTCCTTCGAACCTCTGGGGCCAACGTCCTGACTTTC,CASSLELLRTSGANVLTF